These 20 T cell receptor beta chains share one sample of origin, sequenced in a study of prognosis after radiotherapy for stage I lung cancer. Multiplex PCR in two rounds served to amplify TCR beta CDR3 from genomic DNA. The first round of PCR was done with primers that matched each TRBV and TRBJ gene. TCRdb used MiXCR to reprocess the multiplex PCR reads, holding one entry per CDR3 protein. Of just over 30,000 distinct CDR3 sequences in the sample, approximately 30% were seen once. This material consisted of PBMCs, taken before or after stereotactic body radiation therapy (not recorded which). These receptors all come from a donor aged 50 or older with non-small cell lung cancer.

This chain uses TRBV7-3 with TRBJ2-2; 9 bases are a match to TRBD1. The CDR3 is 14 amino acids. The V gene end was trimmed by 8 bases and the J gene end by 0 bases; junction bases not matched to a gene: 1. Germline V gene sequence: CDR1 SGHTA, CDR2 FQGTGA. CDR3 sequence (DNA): TGTGCCAGCCGACAGGGGGCGAACACCGGGGAGCTGTTTTTT. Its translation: CASRQGANTGELFF.

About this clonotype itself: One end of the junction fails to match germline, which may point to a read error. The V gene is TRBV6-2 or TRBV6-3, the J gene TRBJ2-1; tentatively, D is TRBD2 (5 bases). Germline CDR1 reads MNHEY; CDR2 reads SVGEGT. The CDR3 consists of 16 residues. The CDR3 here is CASSFRGWRTVDEQFF. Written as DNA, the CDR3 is TGTGCCAGCAGTTTCCGAGGCTGGAGGACTGTAGATGAGCAGTTTTTC.

In DNA form, the CDR3 reads TGTGCCAGTAGTGTAACAGGGGAACTACAAGCTTTCTTT. It codes for CASSVTGELQAFF. This rearrangement joins TRBV19 to TRBJ1-1; 7 bases are a match to TRBD1. Germline V CDR1 and CDR2: LNHDA, SQIVND (reference sequence). CDR3 length: 13 amino acids. The V segment lost 5 bases and the J segment 9 bases; nucleotides outside the gene matches: 9.

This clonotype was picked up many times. CDR3 DNA: TGTGCCAGCAGTTCAATCCTAGCGGGAACGACCTACGAGCAGTACTTC. It is translated as CASSSILAGTTYEQYF. The rearrangement joins TRBV28 to TRBJ2-7, with 9 bases fitting TRBD2. Germline-derived CDR1 and CDR2 are MDHEN and SYDVKM. The CDR3 loop spans 16 amino acids. The V and J ends lost 4 bases and 2 bases, in that order; junction bases with no gene match: 9.

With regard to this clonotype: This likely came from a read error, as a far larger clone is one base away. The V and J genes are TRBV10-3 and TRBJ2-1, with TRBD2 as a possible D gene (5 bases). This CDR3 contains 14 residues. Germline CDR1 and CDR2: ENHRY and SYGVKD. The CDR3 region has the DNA TGTGCCATCAGTGAGTCAAGGCTAGCTTCCGAGGAGTACTTC. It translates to CAISESRLASEEYF.

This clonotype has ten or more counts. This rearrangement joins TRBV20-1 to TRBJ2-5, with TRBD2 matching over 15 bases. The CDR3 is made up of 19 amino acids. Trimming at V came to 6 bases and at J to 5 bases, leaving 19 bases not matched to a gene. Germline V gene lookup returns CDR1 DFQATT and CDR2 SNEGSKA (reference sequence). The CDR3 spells CSARTSGRADEGSCETQYF. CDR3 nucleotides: TGCAGTGCAAGGACTAGCGGGAGGGCGGACGAAGGAAGCTGTGAGACCCAGTACTTC.

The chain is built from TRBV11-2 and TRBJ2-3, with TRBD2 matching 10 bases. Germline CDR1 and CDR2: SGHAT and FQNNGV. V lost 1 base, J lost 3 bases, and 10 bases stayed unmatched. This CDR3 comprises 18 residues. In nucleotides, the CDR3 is TGTGCCAGCAGCTTAGCTTGGGCTAGCGGGAGAAAAACAGATACGCAGTATTTT. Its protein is CASSLAWASGRKTDTQYF.

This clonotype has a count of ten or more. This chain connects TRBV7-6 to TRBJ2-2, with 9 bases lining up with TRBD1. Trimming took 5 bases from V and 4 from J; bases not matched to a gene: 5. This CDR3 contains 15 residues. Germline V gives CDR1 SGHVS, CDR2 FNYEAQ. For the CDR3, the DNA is TGTGCCAGCAGCCACGGACAGGGGAGCACCGGGGAGCTGTTTTTT. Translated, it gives CASSHGQGSTGELFF.

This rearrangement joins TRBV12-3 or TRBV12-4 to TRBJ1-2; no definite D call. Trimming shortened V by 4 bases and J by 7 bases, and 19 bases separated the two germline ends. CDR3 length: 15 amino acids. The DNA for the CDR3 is TGTGCCAGCAGTTCCTCGGGTGGCTTGGGGATTGGCTACACCTTC. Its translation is CASSSSGGLGIGYTF.

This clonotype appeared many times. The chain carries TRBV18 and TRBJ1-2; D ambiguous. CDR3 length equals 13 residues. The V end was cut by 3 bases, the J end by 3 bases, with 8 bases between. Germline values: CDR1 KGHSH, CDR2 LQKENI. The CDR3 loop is CASSPLGDYGYTF. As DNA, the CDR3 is TGTGCCAGCTCACCCTTAGGTGACTATGGCTACACCTTC.

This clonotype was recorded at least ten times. CDR3 nucleotides: TGCAGTGCTAGAGCGCTACTAGCGGAGCCATCCTACAATGAGCAGTTCTTC. This sequence encodes CSARALLAEPSYNEQFF. The genes are TRBV20-1 and TRBJ2-1; 8 nucleotides match TRBD2. The germline CDR1 and CDR2 sequences are DFQATT and SNEGSKA (reference sequence). Trimming cost V 1 base and J 1 base; bases outside gene matches: 9. The CDR3 is 17 residues long.

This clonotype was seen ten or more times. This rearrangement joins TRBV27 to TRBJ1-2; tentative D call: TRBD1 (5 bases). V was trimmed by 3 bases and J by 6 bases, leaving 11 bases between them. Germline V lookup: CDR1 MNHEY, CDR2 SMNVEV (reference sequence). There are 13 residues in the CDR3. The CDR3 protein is CASSFSRVDGYTF. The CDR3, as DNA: TGTGCCAGCAGTTTTAGCAGGGTTGATGGCTACACCTTC.

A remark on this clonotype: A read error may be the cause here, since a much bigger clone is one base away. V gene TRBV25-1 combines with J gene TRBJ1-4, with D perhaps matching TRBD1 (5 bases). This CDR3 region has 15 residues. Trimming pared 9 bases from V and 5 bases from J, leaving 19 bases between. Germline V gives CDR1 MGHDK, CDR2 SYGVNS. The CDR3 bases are TGTGCCAGAAGTTATGGGGCCTTGTTGAATGAAAAACTGTTTTTT. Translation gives CARSYGALLNEKLFF. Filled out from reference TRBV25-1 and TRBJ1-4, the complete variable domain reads EADIYQTPRYLVIGTGKKITLECSQTMGHDKMYWYQQDPGMELHLIHYSYGVNSTEKGDLSSESTVSRIRTEHFPLTLESARPSHTSQYLCARSYGALLNEKLFFGSGTQLSVL.

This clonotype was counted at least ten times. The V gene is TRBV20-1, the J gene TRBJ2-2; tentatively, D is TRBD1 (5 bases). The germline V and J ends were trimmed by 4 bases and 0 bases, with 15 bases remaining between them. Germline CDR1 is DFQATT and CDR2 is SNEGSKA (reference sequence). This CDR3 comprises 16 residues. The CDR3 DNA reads TGCAGTGCTACCAGCCTCCAGGGCGCGAACACCGGGGAGCTGTTTTTT. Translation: CSATSLQGANTGELFF.

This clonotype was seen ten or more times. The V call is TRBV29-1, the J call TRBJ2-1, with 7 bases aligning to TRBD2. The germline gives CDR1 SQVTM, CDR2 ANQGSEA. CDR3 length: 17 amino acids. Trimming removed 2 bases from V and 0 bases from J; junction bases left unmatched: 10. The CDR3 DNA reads TGCAGCGTTGAAAAAGCGGGGACTTTCTACTCCTACAATGAGCAGTTCTTC. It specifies CSVEKAGTFYSYNEQFF.

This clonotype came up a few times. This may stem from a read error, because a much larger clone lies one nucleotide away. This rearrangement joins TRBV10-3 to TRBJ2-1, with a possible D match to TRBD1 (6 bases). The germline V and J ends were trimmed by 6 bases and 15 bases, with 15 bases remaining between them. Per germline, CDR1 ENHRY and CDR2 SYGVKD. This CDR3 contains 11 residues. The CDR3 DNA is TGTGCCATCAGGGACTTGGGGGCGCGGTTCTTC. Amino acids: CAIRDLGARFF.

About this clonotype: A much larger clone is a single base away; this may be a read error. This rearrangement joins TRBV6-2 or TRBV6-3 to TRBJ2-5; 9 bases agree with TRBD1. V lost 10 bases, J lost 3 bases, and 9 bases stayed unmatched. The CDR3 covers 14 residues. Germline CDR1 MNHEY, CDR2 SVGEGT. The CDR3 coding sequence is TGTGCCACCCTTGTACAGGGGGCCAAAGAGACCCAGTACTTC. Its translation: CATLVQGAKETQYF.

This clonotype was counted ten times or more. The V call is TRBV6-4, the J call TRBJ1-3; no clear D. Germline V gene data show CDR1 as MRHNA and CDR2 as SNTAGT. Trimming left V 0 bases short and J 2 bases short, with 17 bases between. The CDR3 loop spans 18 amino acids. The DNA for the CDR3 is TGTGCCAGCAGTGACTCGGCCGGGCGGAGGGCCACTGGAAACACCATATATTTT. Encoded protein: CASSDSAGRRATGNTIYF.

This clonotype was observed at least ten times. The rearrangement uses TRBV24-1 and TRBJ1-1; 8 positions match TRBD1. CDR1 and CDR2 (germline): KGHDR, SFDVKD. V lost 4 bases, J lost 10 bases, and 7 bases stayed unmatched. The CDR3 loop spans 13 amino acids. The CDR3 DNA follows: TGTGCCACCAGTGACCTGGACAGGGTCGGAGCTTTCTTT. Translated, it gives CATSDLDRVGAFF.

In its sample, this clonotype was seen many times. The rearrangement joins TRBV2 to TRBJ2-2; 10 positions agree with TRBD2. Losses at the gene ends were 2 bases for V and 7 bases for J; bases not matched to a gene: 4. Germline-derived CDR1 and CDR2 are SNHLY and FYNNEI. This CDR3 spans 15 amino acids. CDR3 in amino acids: CASSELAGEVGELFF. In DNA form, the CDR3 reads TGTGCCAGCAGTGAACTAGCGGGAGAGGTCGGGGAGCTGTTTTTT.